This TCR beta chain was identified during a study of identical twins. TCRdb called the 5' RACE reads again in MiXCR, with one record for every CDR3 protein. This sample yields 200,000 to 250,000 distinct CDR3 sequences, of which 9.5% to 15% are seen a single time; more than 3.5% belongs to the top ten. The CDR3 runs 15 residues. CDR1 SNHLY and CDR2 FYNNEI come from the germline V gene. V lost 2 bases to trimming and J lost 5 bases; unmatched junction nucleotides: 8. This sample was also put to use in a study of yellow fever vaccine responses in identical twins.

This chain connects TRBV2 to TRBJ2-5; 7 nucleotides match TRBD1. This TCR came from a woman between 18 and 29 years old in good health. The material sequenced was memory (CD45RO+) T cells sorted from blood. In DNA form, the CDR3 reads TGTGCCAGCAGTGAAACAGGGGTAGTCGAGGAGACCCAGTACTTC. Protein sequence: CASSETGVVEETQYF. Full variable domain (missing parts from reference TRBV2 and TRBJ2-5): EPEVTQTPSHQVTQMGQEVILRCVPISNHLYFYWYRQILGQKVEFLVSFYNNEISEKSEIFDDQFSVERPDGSNFTLKIRSTKLEDSAMYFCASSETGVVEETQYFGPGTRLLVL.